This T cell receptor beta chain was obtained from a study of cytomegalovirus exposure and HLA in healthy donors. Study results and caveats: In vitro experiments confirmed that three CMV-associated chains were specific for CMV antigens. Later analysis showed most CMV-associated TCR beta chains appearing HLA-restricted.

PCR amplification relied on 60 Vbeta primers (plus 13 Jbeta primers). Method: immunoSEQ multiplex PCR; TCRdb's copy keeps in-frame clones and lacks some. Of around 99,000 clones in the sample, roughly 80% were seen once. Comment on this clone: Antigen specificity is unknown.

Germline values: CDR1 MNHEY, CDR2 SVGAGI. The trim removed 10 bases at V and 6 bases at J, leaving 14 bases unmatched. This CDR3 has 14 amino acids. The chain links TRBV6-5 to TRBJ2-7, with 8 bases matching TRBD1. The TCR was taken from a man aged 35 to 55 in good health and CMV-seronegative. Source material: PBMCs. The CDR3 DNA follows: TGTGCCACGCGACTCGGACAGGGCGCGGGCGAGCAGTACTTC. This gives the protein CATRLGQGAGEQYF.